This record concerns one TCR beta chain sequence. Its target is not known. CDR1 is SGHTA and CDR2 is FQGNSA in the germline V gene. The CDR3 has 14 amino acids. V gave up 1 base and J gave up 12 bases; unmatched junction bases: 4. The data originate from a study of blood T cells in healthy people across ages. Study-wide context: Template switching recovered approximately one barcoded beta molecule for every two T cells.

Total RNA was extracted at no less than 6 micrograms per sample. A second PCR, run for roughly 7 to 12 cycles, used a sample-barcoded 5' primer plus a J-beta primer mix. TCRdb called the 5' RACE reads again in MiXCR, with one record for every CDR3 protein. This sample has under 850,000 distinct CDR3 sequences, with 30% to 45% found just once. Broader study findings: Comparison with aged donors showed that long-lived donors had more naive CD4+ cells and higher diversity. Older age coincided with a roughly linear decline in TCR beta diversity per million T cells.

This TCR came from a man aged 18 to 35 in good health. Sequenced sample: blood. The chain links TRBV7-2 to TRBJ2-1, with TRBD2 identical over 12 bases. The CDR3 is CASSLGVGLAGQFF. The CDR3 nucleotides are TGTGCCAGCAGCTTAGGGGTGGGACTAGCGGGGCAGTTCTTC.